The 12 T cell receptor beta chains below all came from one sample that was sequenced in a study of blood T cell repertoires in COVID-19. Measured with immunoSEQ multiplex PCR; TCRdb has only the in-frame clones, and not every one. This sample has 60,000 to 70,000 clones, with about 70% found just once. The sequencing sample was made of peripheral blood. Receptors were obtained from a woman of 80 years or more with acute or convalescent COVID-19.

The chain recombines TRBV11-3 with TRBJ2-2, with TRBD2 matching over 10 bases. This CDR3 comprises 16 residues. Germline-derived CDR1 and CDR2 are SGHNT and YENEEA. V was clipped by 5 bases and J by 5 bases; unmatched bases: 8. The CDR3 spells CASSKGLAVKTGELFF. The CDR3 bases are TGTGCCAGCAGCAAAGGACTAGCGGTAAAAACCGGGGAGCTGTTTTTT.

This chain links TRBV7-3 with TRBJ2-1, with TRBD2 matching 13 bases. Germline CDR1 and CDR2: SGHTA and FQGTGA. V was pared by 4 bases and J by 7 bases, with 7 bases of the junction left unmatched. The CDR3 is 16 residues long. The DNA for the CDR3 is TGTGCCAGCAGCTCCCGACTAGCGGGAGGTAAGAATGAGCAGTTCTTC. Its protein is CASSSRLAGGKNEQFF. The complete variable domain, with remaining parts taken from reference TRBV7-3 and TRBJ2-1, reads GAGVSQTPSNKVTEKGKYVELRCDPISGHTALYWYRQSLGQGPEFLIYFQGTGAADDSGLPNDRFFAVRPEGSVSTLKIQRTERGDSAVYLCASSSRLAGGKNEQFFGPGTRLTVL.

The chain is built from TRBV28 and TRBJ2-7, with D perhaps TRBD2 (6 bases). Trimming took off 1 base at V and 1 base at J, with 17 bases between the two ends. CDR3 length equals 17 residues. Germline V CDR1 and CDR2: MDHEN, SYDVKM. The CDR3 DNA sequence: TGTGCCAGCAGTTTATATGGCGCGGGGCAGGGATCCTACGAGCAGTACTTC. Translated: CASSLYGAGQGSYEQYF.

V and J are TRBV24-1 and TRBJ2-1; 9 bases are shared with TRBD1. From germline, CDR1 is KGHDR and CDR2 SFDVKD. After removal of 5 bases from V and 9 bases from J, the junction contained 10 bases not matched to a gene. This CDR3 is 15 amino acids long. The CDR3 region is CATSASGTGPPEQFF. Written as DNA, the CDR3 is TGTGCCACCAGTGCCTCGGGGACAGGGCCCCCTGAGCAGTTCTTC.

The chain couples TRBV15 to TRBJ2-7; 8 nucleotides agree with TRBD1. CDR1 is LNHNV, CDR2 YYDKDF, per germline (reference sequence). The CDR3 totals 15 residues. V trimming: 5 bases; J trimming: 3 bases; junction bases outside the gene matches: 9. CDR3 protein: CATSQGAGGGYEQYF. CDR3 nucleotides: TGTGCCACCAGCCAGGGGGCAGGGGGCGGCTACGAGCAGTACTTC.

CDR3 nucleotides: TGTGCCAGCAGCCAAAGGACAGGGGGACATGCAACTAATGAAAAACTGTTTTTT. Its translation is CASSQRTGGHATNEKLFF. The chain employs TRBV3-1 (or the pseudogene TRBV3-2) and TRBJ1-4, with TRBD1 identical over 10 bases. Germline V lookup: CDR1 LGHDT, CDR2 YNNKEL (reference sequence). The V segment lost 2 bases and the J segment 0 bases; nucleotides outside the gene matches: 6. The CDR3 extends over 18 amino acids.

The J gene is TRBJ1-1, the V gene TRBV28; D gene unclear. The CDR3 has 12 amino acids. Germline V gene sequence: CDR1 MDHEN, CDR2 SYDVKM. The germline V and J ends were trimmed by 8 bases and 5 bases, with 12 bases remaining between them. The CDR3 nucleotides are TGTGCCAGCTCCCCGCCGAGGACTGAAGCTTTCTTT. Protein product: CASSPPRTEAFF.

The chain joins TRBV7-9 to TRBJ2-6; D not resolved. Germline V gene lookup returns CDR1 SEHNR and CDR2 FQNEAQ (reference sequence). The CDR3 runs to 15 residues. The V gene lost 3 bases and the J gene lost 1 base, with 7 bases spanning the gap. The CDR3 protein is CASSFDGSGANVLTF. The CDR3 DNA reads TGTGCCAGCAGCTTCGACGGGTCTGGGGCCAACGTCCTGACTTTC.

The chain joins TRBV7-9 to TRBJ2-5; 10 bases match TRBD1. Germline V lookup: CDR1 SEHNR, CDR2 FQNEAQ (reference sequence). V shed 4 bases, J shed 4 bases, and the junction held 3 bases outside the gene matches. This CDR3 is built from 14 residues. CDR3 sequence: CASSYGQGGETQYF. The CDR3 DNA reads TGTGCCAGCAGCTACGGACAGGGGGGAGAGACCCAGTACTTC.

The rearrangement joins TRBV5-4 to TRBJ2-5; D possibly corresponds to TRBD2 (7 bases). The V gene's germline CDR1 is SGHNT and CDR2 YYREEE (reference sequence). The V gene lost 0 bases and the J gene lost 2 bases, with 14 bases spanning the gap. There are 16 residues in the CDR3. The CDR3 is CASSLGGGGTQETQYF. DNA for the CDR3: TGTGCCAGCAGCTTGGGAGGGGGGGGTACACAAGAGACCCAGTACTTC.

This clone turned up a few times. CDR3 region: CATSRDSMAGEAFF. The CDR3 coding sequence is TGTGCCACCAGCAGAGATTCTATGGCGGGTGAAGCTTTCTTT. This sequence joins TRBV15 and TRBJ1-1; D gene ambiguous. This CDR3 contains 14 residues. With 0 bases removed from V and 7 bases from J, the gap between germline ends came to 12 bases. Germline-derived CDR1 and CDR2 are LNHNV and YYDKDF (reference sequence).

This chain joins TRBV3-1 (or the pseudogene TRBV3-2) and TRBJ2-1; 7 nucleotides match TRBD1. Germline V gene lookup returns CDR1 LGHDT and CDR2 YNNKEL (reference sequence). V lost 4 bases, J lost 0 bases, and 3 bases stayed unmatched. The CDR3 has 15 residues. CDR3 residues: CASSPTGYSYNEQFF. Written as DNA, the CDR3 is TGTGCCAGCAGCCCGACAGGGTACTCCTACAATGAGCAGTTCTTC.